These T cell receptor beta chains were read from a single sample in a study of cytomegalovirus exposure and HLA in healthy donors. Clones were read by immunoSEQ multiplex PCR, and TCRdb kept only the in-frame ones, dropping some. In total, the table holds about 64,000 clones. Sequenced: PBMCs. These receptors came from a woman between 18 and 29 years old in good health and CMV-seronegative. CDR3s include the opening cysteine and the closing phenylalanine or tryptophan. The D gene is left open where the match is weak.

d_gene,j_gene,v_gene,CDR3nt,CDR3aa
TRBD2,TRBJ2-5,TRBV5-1,TGCGCCAGCTCCCGGAGCACGACGGGGGGGTACCAAGAGACCCAGTACTTC,CASSRSTTGGYQETQYF
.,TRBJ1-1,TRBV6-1,TGTGCCAGCAGTCGAACAAACACTGAAGCTTTCTTT,CASSRTNTEAFF
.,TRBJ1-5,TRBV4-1,TGCGCCAGCAGCCACATCCCAGGGTGGAAGCCCCAGCATTTT,CASSHIPGWKPQHF
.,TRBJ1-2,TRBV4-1,TGCGCCAGGGGTTCGAAGGGGAGGTTTGGCTACACCTTC,CARGSKGRFGYTF
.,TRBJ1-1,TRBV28,TGTGCCAGCAGTCCACGGGGGGGTCTAATGGCTGAAGCTTTCTTT,CASSPRGGLMAEAFF
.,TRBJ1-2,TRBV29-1,TGCAGCGTTGAACACGCTCCGGGAGGCAACTATGGCTACACCTTC,CSVEHAPGGNYGYTF
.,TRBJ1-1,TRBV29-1,TGCAGCGCCAGTCCGGGGATGAACACTGAAGCTTTCTTT,CSASPGMNTEAFF
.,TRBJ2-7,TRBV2,TGTGCCAGCGCGGCAGGGCAATCCTCGCCGGTCTACGAGCAGTACTTC,CASAAGQSSPVYEQYF
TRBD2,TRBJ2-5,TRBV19,TGTGCCAGTAGTATAAGTAGCGGGAGGGCCGGGGAGACCCAGTACTTC,CASSISSGRAGETQYF
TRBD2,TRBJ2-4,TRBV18,TGTGCCAGCTCACCTAGCGGGCTCGGCAAAAACATTCAGTACTTC,CASSPSGLGKNIQYF
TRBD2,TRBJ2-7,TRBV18,TGTGCCAGCTTTAGCGGGAGGACGTACTTC,CASFSGRTYF
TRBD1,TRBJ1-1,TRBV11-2,TGTGCCAGCAGCATACGCTTTGGTCAAGGGGGCAGAAACACTGAAGCTTTCTTT,CASSIRFGQGGRNTEAFF
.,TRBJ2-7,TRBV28,TGTGCCAGCAGGGGGGAGGTAGCGGAGAGCTCCTACGAGCAGTACTTC,CASRGEVAESSYEQYF
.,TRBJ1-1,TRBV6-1,TGTGCCAGCAGTGAAGGAGGGTTGGGGAACACTGAAGCTTTCTTT,CASSEGGLGNTEAFF
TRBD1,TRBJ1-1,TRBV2,TGTGCCAGCAGGGACCGACAGGGGGCGAGCACTGAAGCTTTCTTT,CASRDRQGASTEAFF
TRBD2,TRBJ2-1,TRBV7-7,TGTGCTAGCAGTCCGGGACTAGCGGCAAACAATGAGCAGTTCTTC,CASSPGLAANNEQFF
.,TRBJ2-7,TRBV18,TGTGCCAGCTCACCACCACAGGTCTCCTACGAGCAGTACTTC,CASSPPQVSYEQYF
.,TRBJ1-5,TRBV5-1,TGCGCCAGCAGCTTGGGGGAGAGCAATCAGCCCCAGCATTTT,CASSLGESNQPQHF
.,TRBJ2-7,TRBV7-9,TGTGCCAGCAGCCTAAACTACGAGCAGTACTTC,CASSLNYEQYF
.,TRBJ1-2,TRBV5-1,TGCGCCAGCAGCTTAGAGGCGGGTAACTATGGCTACACCTTC,CASSLEAGNYGYTF
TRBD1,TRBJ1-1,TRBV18,TGTGCCAGCTCACCGGGACAGGACACTGAAGCTTTCTTT,CASSPGQDTEAFF
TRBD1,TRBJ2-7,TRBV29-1,TGCAGCGCCGCACAGGGGAGCGAGCAGTACTTC,CSAAQGSEQYF
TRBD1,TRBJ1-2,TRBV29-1,TGCAGCGTTGGGGGTTTCGGCGGGGACAGCGCGTTCGGCTACACCTTC,CSVGGFGGDSAFGYTF
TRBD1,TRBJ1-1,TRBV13,TGTGCCAGCCGCCGGTTAAGGGGGCAGAACACTGAAGCTTTCTTT,CASRRLRGQNTEAFF
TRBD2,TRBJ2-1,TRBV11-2,TGTGCCAGCAGCTCGGCGGGACTAGCGAGCTACAATGAGCAGTTCTTC,CASSSAGLASYNEQFF
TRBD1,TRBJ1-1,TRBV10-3,TGTGCCATCCGAGGACAGGGGAGTGCAACTGAAGCTTTCTTT,CAIRGQGSATEAFF
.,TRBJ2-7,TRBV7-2,TGTGCCAGCAGCTCCCTATACGAGCAGTACTTC,CASSSLYEQYF
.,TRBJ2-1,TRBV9,TGTGCCAGCAGCCCAGGGGGTTGGGGGGACAATGAGCAGTTCTTC,CASSPGGWGDNEQFF
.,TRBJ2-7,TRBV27,TGTGCCACCGGGGACTACGAGCAGTACTTC,CATGDYEQYF
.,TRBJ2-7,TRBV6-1,TGTGCCAGCAGTGAAGTCCCCTGGAGCGCCTACGAGCAGTACTTC,CASSEVPWSAYEQYF
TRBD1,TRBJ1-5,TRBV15,TGTGCCACCAGCAGAGATTCGGACAGGGGAGGGGATCAGCCCCAGCATTTT,CATSRDSDRGGDQPQHF